This record concerns one T cell receptor beta chain sequence. Its antigen is unidentified. Systemic immunosuppression or a history of autoimmune disease excluded patients. The V segment lost 1 base and the J segment 4 bases; nucleotides outside the gene matches: 6. CDR3 length equals 15 residues. Germline loops: CDR1 LGHNA, CDR2 YNFKEQ. Here immunoSEQ multiplex PCR was the method, and the copy in TCRdb shows in-frame clones only, minus some. Of some 80,000 clones detected, around nine tenths appear once; the ten largest clones hold roughly 4.9%. This sample is drawn from a study of OX40 agonist ivuxolimab in advanced cancers. Across the whole study: Prior therapy, whether anti-PD-1, anti-PD-L1 or anti-CTLA-4, was allowed, and under 50% had some. General study findings and limits: Nonresponders, in some cases, also had low normalized T-cell clonal expansion.

The chain carries TRBV4-2 and TRBJ2-7, with 8 nucleotides matching TRBD2. The sequences come from CD4+ or CD8+ T cells sorted from blood, collected in a trial of the OX40 agonist ivuxolimab. The TCR comes from an adult with an advanced solid tumor such as melanoma, head and neck, liver or kidney cancer. In DNA form, the CDR3 reads TGTGCCAGCAGCCAAGTGTCGTCGGGAGGGTACGAGCAGTACTTC. Translation gives CASSQVSSGGYEQYF.